This record concerns one T cell receptor (beta chain) sequence. This table comes from immunoSEQ multiplex PCR, and its TCRdb copy is limited to in-frame clones, with some not included. The sample has 200,000 to 250,000 clones, about 93% seen once. The germline V gene has CDR1 SGDLS and CDR2 YYNGEE. Losses at the gene ends were 4 bases for V and 3 bases for J; bases not matched to a gene: 12. CDR3 size: 17 residues. This sample is drawn from a study of blood T cell repertoires in COVID-19. Study details: Both acute and convalescent COVID-19 samples were obtained from the United States, Italy and Spain. The analysed material was cDNA or gDNA that came from T cells, B-cell-depleted T cells, or PBMCs.

The Seattle patients joined while their infection was active and were tracked longitudinally afterward. This clonotype originated in a man between 60 and 75 years old with COVID-19, enrolled during active disease. Input material: peripheral blood. V gene TRBV9 combines with J gene TRBJ2-3; TRBD1 aligns across 9 bases. In DNA form, the CDR3 reads TGTGCCAGCAGCCTCCAGGCGGGACAGGGTGGAACAGATACGCAGTATTTT. This encodes CASSLQAGQGGTDTQYF.